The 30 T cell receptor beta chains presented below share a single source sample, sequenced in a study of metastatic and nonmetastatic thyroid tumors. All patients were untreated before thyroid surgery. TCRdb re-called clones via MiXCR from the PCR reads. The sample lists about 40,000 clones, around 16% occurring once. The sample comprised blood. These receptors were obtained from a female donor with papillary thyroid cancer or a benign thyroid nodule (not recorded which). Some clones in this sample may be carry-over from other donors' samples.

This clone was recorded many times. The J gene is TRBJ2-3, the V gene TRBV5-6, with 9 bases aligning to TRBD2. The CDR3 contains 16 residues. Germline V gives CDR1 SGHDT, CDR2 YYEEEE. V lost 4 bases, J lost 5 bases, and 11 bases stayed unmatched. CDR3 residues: CASSRTGLAGQDTQYF. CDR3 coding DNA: TGTGCCAGCAGCCGAACGGGACTAGCAGGTCAAGATACGCAGTATTTT.

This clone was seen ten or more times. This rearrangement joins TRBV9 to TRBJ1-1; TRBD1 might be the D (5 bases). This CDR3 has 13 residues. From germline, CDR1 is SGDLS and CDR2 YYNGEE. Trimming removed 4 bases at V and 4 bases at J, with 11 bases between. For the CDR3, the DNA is TGTGCCAGCAGCTCCGGGGGGAGCACTGAAGCTTTCTTT. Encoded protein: CASSSGGSTEAFF.

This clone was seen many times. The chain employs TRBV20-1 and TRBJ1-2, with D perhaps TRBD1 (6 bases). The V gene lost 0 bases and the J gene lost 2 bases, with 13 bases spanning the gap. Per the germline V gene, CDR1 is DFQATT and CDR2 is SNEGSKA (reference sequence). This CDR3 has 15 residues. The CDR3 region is CSARDGGQLNYGYTF. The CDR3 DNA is TGCAGTGCTAGAGATGGTGGACAGTTAAACTATGGCTACACCTTC.

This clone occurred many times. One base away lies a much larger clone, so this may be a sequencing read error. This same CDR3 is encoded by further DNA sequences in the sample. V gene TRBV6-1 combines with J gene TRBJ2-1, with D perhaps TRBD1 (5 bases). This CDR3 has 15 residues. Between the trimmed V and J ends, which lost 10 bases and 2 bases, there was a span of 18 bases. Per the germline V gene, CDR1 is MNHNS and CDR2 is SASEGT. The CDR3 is CANRKSFEPYNEQFF. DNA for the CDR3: TGTGCCAACAGGAAGAGTTTCGAACCCTACAATGAGCAGTTCTTC.

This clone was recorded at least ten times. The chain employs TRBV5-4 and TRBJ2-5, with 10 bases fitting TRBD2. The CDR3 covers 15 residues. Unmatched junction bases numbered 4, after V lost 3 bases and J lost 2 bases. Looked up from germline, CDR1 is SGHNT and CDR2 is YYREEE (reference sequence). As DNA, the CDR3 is TGTGCCAGCAGCTCTAGCGGGGGCCTACAAGAGACCCAGTACTTC. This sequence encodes CASSSSGGLQETQYF. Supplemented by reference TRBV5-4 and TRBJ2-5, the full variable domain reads ETGVTQSPTHLIKTRGQQVTLRCSSQSGHNTVSWYQQALGQGPQFIFQYYREEENGRGNFPPRFSGLQFPNYSSELNVNALELDDSALYLCASSSSGGLQETQYFGPGTRLLVL.

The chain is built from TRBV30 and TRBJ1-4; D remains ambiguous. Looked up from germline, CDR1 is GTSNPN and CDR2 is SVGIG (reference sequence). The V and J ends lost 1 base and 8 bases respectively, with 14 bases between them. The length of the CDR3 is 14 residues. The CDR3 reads CAWSGVWGGEKLFF. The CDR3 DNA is TGTGCCTGGAGTGGGGTCTGGGGTGGGGAAAAACTGTTTTTT.

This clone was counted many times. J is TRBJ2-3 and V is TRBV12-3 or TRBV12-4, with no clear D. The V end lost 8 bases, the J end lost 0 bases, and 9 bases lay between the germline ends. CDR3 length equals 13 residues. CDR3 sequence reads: CASRAESTDTQYF. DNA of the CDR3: TGTGCCAGCCGGGCGGAGAGCACAGATACGCAGTATTTT.

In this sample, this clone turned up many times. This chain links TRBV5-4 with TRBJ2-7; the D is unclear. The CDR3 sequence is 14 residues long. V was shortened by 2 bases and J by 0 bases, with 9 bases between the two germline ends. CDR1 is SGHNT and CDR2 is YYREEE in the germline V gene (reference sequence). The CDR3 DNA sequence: TGTGCCAGCAGCTTCTCCGGCAGCTCCTACGAGCAGTACTTC. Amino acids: CASSFSGSSYEQYF.

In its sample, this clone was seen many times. The CDR3 DNA follows: TGTGCCAGCAGTTGGAGCCGGGACAGGGCCTACGAGCAGTACTTC. Translation gives CASSWSRDRAYEQYF. The V and J genes are TRBV6-1 and TRBJ2-7, with TRBD1 matching over 9 bases. This CDR3 has 15 amino acids. V lost 5 bases to trimming and J lost 2 bases; unmatched junction nucleotides: 7. Germline V CDR1 and CDR2: MNHNS, SASEGT.

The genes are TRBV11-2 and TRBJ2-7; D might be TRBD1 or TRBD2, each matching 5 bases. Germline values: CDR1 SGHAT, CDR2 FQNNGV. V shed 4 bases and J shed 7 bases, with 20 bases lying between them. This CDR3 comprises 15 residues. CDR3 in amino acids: CASSSWGNLVGEQYF. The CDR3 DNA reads TGTGCCAGCAGCTCCTGGGGGAACTTAGTAGGGGAGCAGTACTTC. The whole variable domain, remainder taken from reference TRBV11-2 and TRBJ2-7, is EAGVAQSPRYKIIEKRQSVAFWCNPISGHATLYWYQQILGQGPKLLIQFQNNGVVDDSQLPKDRFSAERLKGVDSTLKIQPAKLEDSAVYLCASSSWGNLVGEQYFGPGTRLTVT.

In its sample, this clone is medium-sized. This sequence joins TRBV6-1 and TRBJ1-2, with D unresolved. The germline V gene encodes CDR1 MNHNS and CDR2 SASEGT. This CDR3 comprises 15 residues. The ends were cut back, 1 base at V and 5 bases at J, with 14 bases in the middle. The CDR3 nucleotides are TGTGCCAGCAGTGAAGAACCGGACCCCCGGTATGGCTACACCTTC. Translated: CASSEEPDPRYGYTF.

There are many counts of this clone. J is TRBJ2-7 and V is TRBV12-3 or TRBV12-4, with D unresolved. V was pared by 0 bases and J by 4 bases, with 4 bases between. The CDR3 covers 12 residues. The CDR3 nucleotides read TGTGCCAGCAGTTTAGCCAAATACGAGCAGTACTTC. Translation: CASSLAKYEQYF.

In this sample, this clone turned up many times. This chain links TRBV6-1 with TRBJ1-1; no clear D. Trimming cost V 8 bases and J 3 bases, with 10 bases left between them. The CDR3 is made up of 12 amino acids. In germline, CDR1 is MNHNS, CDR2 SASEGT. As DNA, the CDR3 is TGTGCCAGCGACTCGGCATACACTGAAGCTTTCTTT. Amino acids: CASDSAYTEAFF.

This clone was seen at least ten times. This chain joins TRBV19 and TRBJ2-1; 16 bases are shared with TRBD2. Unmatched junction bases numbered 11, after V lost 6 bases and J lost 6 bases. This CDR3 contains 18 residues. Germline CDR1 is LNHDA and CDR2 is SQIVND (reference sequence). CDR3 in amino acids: CASSRSGTSGGAANEQFF. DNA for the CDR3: TGTGCCAGTAGCCGATCCGGGACTAGCGGGGGGGCTGCCAATGAGCAGTTCTTC.

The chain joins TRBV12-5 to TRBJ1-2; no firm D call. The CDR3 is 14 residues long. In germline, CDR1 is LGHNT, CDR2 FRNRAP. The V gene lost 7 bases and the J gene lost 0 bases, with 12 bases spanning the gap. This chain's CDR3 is CASVGFIANYGYTF. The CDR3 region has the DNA TGTGCTAGTGTCGGGTTTATAGCTAACTATGGCTACACCTTC.

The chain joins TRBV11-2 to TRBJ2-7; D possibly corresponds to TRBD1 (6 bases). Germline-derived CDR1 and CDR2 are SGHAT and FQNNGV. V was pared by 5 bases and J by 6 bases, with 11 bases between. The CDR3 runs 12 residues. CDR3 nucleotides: TGTGCCAGCAGCCCAGGGGCGGGCGAGCAGTACTTC. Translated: CASSPGAGEQYF. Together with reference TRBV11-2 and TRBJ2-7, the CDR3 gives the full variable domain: EAGVAQSPRYKIIEKRQSVAFWCNPISGHATLYWYQQILGQGPKLLIQFQNNGVVDDSQLPKDRFSAERLKGVDSTLKIQPAKLEDSAVYLCASSPGAGEQYFGPGTRLTVT.

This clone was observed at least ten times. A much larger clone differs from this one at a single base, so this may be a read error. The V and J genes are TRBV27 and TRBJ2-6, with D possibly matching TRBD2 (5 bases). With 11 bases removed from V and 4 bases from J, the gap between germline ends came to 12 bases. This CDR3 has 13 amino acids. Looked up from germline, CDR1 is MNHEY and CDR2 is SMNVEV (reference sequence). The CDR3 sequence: CAGGPRGANVLTF. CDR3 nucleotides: TGTGCCGGCGGGCCCCGAGGGGCCAACGTCCTGACTTTC.

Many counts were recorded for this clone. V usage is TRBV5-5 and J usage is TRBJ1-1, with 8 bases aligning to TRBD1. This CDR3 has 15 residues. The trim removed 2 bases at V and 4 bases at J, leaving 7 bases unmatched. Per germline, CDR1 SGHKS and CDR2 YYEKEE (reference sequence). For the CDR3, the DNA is TGTGCCAGCAGCTTCCTGCCGGACAGGGCCACTGAAGCTTTCTTT. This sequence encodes CASSFLPDRATEAFF.

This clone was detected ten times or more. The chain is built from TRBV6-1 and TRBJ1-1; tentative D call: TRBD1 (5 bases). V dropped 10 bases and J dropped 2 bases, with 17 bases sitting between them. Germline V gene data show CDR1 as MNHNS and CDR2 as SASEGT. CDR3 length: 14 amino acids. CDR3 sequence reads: CATSRDPLNTEAFF. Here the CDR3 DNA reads TGTGCCACCTCCCGGGACCCCCTAAACACTGAAGCTTTCTTT.

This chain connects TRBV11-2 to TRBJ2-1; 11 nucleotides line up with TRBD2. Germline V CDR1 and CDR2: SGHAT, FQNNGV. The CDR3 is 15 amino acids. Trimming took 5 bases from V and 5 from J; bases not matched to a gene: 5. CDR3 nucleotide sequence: TGTGCCAGCAGCATGACTAGCGGGAAAGACAATGAGCAGTTCTTC. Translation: CASSMTSGKDNEQFF.

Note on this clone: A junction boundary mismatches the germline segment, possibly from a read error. The CDR3 bases are TGTGCCAGCAGCTTAGGGGGGGCGAATGATCAGTTCTTC. Translation gives CASSLGGANDQFF. The gene calls are TRBV7-2 and TRBJ2-1, with D perhaps being TRBD1 or TRBD2 (6 bases each). The length of the CDR3 is 13 residues. Germline V gene data show CDR1 as SGHTA and CDR2 as FQGNSA. Full variable domain (outside the CDR3, taken from reference TRBV7-2 and TRBJ2-1): GAGVSQSPSNKVTEKGKDVELRCDPISGHTALYWYRQSLGQGLEFLIYFQGNSAPDKSGLPSDRFSAERTGGSVSTLTIQRTQQEDSAVYLCASSLGGANDQFFGPGTRLTVL.

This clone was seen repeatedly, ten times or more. The CDR3: CASSLWSGSHNEQFF. CDR3 DNA: TGTGCCAGCAGTTTATGGAGCGGGAGTCACAATGAGCAGTTCTTC. The V gene is TRBV27, the J gene TRBJ2-1; 8 bases align to TRBD2. The CDR3 runs to 15 residues. The germline V gene has CDR1 MNHEY and CDR2 SMNVEV (reference sequence). V was pared by 1 base and J by 5 bases, with 4 bases of the junction left unmatched.

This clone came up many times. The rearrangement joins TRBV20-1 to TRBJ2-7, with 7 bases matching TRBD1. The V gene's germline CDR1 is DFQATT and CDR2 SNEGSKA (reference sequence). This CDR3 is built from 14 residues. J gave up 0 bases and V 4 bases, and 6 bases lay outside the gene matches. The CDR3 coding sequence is TGCAGTGCTAAACGAGGGGGCAGCTCCTACGAGCAGTACTTC. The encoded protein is CSAKRGGSSYEQYF.

CDR3 protein: CASSPTSGGNNEVFF. CDR3 sequence (DNA): TGTGCCAGCAGCCCGACTAGCGGGGGGAACAATGAGGTGTTCTTC. The rearrangement joins TRBV7-3 to TRBJ2-1, with 13 nucleotides matching TRBD2. Germline CDR1 and CDR2: SGHTA and FQGTGA. The CDR3 is 15 residues long. Trimming took 5 bases from V and 15 from J; bases not matched to a gene: 13. The variable domain in full, with the rest retrieved from reference TRBV7-3 and TRBJ2-1, is GAGVSQTPSNKVTEKGKYVELRCDPISGHTALYWYRQSLGQGPEFLIYFQGTGAADDSGLPNDRFFAVRPEGSVSTLKIQRTERGDSAVYLCASSPTSGGNNEVFFGPGTRLTVL.

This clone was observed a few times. CDR3 residues: CASSQGKDNPYGYTF. Here the CDR3 DNA reads TGCGCCAGCAGCCAAGGTAAGGACAACCCCTATGGCTACACCTTC. The genes are TRBV4-1 and TRBJ1-2; the D gene is possibly TRBD1 (5 bases). Trimming shortened V by 1 base and J by 4 bases, and 13 bases separated the two germline ends. Germline CDR1 and CDR2: MGHRA and YSYEKL. The CDR3 sequence is 15 residues long.

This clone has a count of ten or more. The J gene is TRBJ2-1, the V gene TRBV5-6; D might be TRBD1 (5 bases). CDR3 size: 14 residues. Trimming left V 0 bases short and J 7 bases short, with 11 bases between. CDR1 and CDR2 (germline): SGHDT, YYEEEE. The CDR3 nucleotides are TGTGCCAGCAGCTTGGCTTTAAAGGGGAATGAGCAGTTCTTC. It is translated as CASSLALKGNEQFF.

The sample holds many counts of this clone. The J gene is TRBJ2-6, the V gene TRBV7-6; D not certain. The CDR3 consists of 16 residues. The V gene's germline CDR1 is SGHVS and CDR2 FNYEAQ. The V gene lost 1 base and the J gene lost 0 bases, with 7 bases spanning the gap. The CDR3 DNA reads TGTGCCAGCAGCTTAGGATCCGGCTCTGGGGCCAACGTCCTGACTTTC. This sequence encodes CASSLGSGSGANVLTF. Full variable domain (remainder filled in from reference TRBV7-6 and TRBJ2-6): GAGVSQSPRYKVTKRGQDVALRCDPISGHVSLYWYRQALGQGPEFLTYFNYEAQQDKSGLPNDRFSAERPEGSISTLTIQRTEQRDSAMYRCASSLGSGSGANVLTFGAGSRLTVL.

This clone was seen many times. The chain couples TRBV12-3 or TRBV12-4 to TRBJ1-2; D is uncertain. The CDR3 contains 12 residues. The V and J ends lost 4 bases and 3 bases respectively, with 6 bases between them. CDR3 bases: TGTGCCAGCAGTTATCGGGACTATGGCTACACCTTC. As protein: CASSYRDYGYTF.

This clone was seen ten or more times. The DNA of the CDR3 is TGTGCCAGCAGCTGGGGTACAGGGACGGGCGAGCAGTACTTC. It is translated as CASSWGTGTGEQYF. The chain recombines TRBV7-2 with TRBJ2-7, with a weak D call TRBD1 (6 bases). This CDR3 has 14 residues. V lost 4 bases, J lost 6 bases, and 16 bases lay in between. In germline, CDR1 is SGHTA, CDR2 FQGNSA.

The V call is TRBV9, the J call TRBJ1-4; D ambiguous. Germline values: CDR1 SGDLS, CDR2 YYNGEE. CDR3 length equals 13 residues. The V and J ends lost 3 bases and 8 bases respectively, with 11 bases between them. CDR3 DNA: TGTGCCAGCAGCGGTTTCGATTTAGAAAAACTGTTTTTT. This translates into CASSGFDLEKLFF.